Presented here are 3 T cell receptor beta chains from one specimen sequenced in a study of shared clonotypes between healthy human individuals. Assay used: immunoSEQ multiplex PCR; TCRdb lists only in-frame clones, some missing. The sample records 550,000 to 700,000 clones, around 73% being singletons. Sequenced sample: memory CD4+ T cells sorted from blood. This sample's subset: CD45RA-negative fraction. The origin of the receptors is a woman aged 30 to 39 in good health.

In its sample, this clone was seen a few times. The rearrangement links TRBV14 to TRBJ1-4; no reliable D call. V lost 0 bases and J 7 bases, leaving 18 bases between the germline ends. This CDR3 region has 17 residues. Germline lookup yields CDR1 SGHDN and CDR2 FVKESK. The CDR3 is CASSQDFGKLRREKLFF. The CDR3 DNA sequence: TGTGCCAGCAGCCAAGATTTCGGCAAGCTAAGGCGTGAAAAACTGTTTTTT.

This clone was observed at least ten times. Distinct nucleotide sequences in the sample also encode this CDR3. The rearrangement joins TRBV19 to TRBJ2-3; 7 positions match TRBD1. CDR3 length: 15 residues. Germline CDR1 is LNHDA and CDR2 is SQIVND (reference sequence). The junction had 3 bases not matched to a gene; V was cut back by 1 base and J by 2 bases. CDR3 protein: CASSIGTGATDTQYF. The CDR3, as DNA: TGTGCCAGTAGTATAGGGACAGGAGCCACAGATACGCAGTATTTT.

This clone was detected only once. The rearrangement links TRBV7-9 to TRBJ1-2; no definite D call. The CDR3 loop spans 13 amino acids. Germline loops: CDR1 SEHNR, CDR2 FQNEAQ (reference sequence). V was shortened by 2 bases and J by 4 bases, with 8 bases between the two germline ends. The CDR3 sequence: CASSLNGGYGYTF. The CDR3 DNA reads TGTGCCAGCAGCTTAAACGGAGGCTATGGCTACACCTTC.